The source of this T cell receptor beta chain is a study of cytomegalovirus exposure and HLA in healthy donors. About the study: In terms of ancestry, the Caucasian-associated cluster contained roughly four fifths of the approximately 380 genotyped donors. Points from the study as a whole: Sequencing likely produced, as an artifact, a cluster of highly shared sequence variants. In a later analysis, an Asian-associated ancestry cluster reportedly showed fewer N-insertions than the approximately 660-donor mean.

Concerning this clone itself: Its antigen is currently unknown.

The PCR used 60 Vbeta and 13 Jbeta primers. The table came from immunoSEQ multiplex PCR; TCRdb's copy has only in-frame clones and leaves some out. The table lists about 180,000 clones, less than 80% of them singletons. V gave up 3 bases and J gave up 7 bases; unmatched junction bases: 8. CDR1 is KGHSH and CDR2 is LQKENI in the germline V gene. CDR3 length equals 15 residues. The sample comprised PBMCs. The TCR originated in a man aged 18 to 35 in good health and CMV-seronegative. The rearrangement uses TRBV18 and TRBJ1-4; 7 bases match TRBD1. The DNA of the CDR3 is TGTGCCAGCTCACCCCGGACAGGCCGGGGTGAAAAACTGTTTTTT. This sequence encodes CASSPRTGRGEKLFF. Looking up the rest from reference TRBV18 and TRBJ1-4 gives the full variable domain: NAGVMQNPRHLVRRRGQEARLRCSPMKGHSHVYWYRQLPEEGLKFMVYLQKENIIDESGMPKERFSAEFPKEGPSILRIQQVVRGDSAAYFCASSPRTGRGEKLFFGSGTQLSVL.